This T cell receptor beta chain was retrieved from a study of shared clonotypes between healthy human individuals. Study overall: Per donor, three plates held CD4 naive cells, three held CD4 memory, two held CD8 naive and one held CD8 memory. Study conclusions and caveats: Shared clonotypes: 4.5% to 6.5% naive CD4, around 4% naive CD8, 2% to 2.5% memory CD4, more than 0.3% memory CD8. The study sampled only blood, and tissue repertoires likely differ.

This CDR3 comprises 13 residues. Trimming shortened V by 3 bases and J by 5 bases, and 11 bases separated the two germline ends. Germline CDR1 reads MNHEY; CDR2 reads SMNVEV (reference sequence). Naive CD8 isolation took CD45RO-negative cells positively selected for CCR7 and excluded terminally differentiated effector memory CD45RA+ cells. Every contributor of samples was a Caucasian grown-up residing in Nashville, Tennessee. Points on this clone: Antigen specificity is unknown.

Assay used: immunoSEQ multiplex PCR; TCRdb lists only in-frame clones, some missing. The table has some 2 million clones, approximately 94% seen once. The chain links TRBV27 to TRBJ2-7; possibly TRBD1 for D (6 bases). The clonotype comes from a man younger than 30 in good health. Sequenced sample: naive CD8+ T cells sorted from blood. CDR3 loop: CASSFSGDHEQYF. In nucleotides, the CDR3 is TGTGCCAGCAGTTTCTCAGGGGACCACGAGCAGTACTTC.